A selection of T cell receptor beta chains follows, all from one sample in a study of T cells in Graves' hyperthyroidism and ophthalmopathy. TCRdb reanalysed the multiplex PCR reads using MiXCR and keeps one entry per CDR3 protein. The table has around 300,000 distinct CDR3 sequences, roughly 15% seen once. The sequencing input was blood. All receptors derive from a woman in her twenties or thirties with Graves' hyperthyroidism that later progressed to Graves' ophthalmopathy. The CDR3 runs from the conserved cysteine through the conserved F or W. D genes are given only for firm matches. Clone size appears in some rows only: once, few, many, or a class for an expanded clone.

abundance,v_gene,d_gene,j_gene,CDR3nt,CDR3aa
many,TRBV7-8,TRBD2,TRBJ2-3,TGTGCCAGCAGCTTCCCGCGACCCTTAGAGCGGGAGGGCCGGCCTAGCACGACAGATACGCAGTATTTT,CASSFPRPLEREGRPSTTDTQYF
many,TRBV20-1,NA,TRBJ1-2,TGCAGTGCTAGCACAATAACTTTAGCGGGAGGGTTTCTTAACTATGGCTACACCTTC,CSASTITLAGGFLNYGYTF
NA,TRBV7-9,TRBD1,TRBJ2-7,TGTGCTAGCAGCGAAGGGACAGGGCGGACCTACGAGCAGTACTTC,CASSEGTGRTYEQYF
many,TRBV20-1,TRBD1,TRBJ1-2,TGCAGTGCTAGCCACAGGGGGGACTATGGCTACACCTTC,CSASHRGDYGYTF
few,TRBV20-1,TRBD1,TRBJ2-2,TGCAGTGCGCCCACTCCCCCGGGACAGGGGACCGGGGAGCTGTTTTTT,CSAPTPPGQGTGELFF
NA,TRBV6-1,NA,TRBJ1-2,TGTGCCAGCAGTGAATCGGGCATCTATGGCTACACCTTC,CASSESGIYGYTF
many,TRBV6-4,NA,TRBJ1-1,TGTGCCAGCAGTGACTCGAGCAGGGGCACTGAAGCTTTCTTT,CASSDSSRGTEAFF
NA,TRBV9,NA,TRBJ2-7,TGTGCCAGCAGCGCGGGGCCCTCCTTCTACGAGCAGTACTTC,CASSAGPSFYEQYF
many,TRBV7-2,TRBD2,TRBJ2-3,TGTGCCAGCAGCTTTGAAATAGCGGGCGGTGGGGATACGCAGTATTTT,CASSFEIAGGGDTQYF
many,TRBV5-1,TRBD1,TRBJ2-1,TGCGCCAGCAGCCCGAGACAGGGGAACAATGAGCAGTTCTTC,CASSPRQGNNEQFF
many,TRBV6-5,NA,TRBJ1-6,TGTGCCAGCAGTTACGATGGGACAATCTATTCACCCCTCCACTTT,CASSYDGTIYSPLHF
many,TRBV10-3,TRBD1,TRBJ2-7,TGTGCCATCAGCACGGGACAGGGTTCCTACGAGCAGTACTTC,CAISTGQGSYEQYF
NA,TRBV6-1,NA,TRBJ2-3,TGTGCCAGCAGTACCACTCGGGGCACAGATACGCAGTATTTT,CASSTTRGTDTQYF
many,TRBV7-2,NA,TRBJ2-3,TGTGCCAGCAGACTGACAGGGACTAGCACAGATACGCAGTATTTT,CASRLTGTSTDTQYF
NA,TRBV28,TRBD2,TRBJ2-1,TGTGCCAGCAGTTCAGCTCGGAGGGAGGGTGGGAATGAGCAGTTCTTC,CASSSARREGGNEQFF
NA,TRBV6-6,NA,TRBJ2-3,TGTGCCAGCAGTTACTGGGCAGGGGAGGATACGCAGTATTTT,CASSYWAGEDTQYF
many,TRBV4-1,NA,TRBJ2-7,TGCGCCAGCCGCTACCATCTTGTGGGCTACACCTACGAGCAGTACTTC,CASRYHLVGYTYEQYF
many,TRBV28,NA,TRBJ1-1,TGTGCCAGCATAGGGAACACTGAAGCTTTCTTT,CASIGNTEAFF